The 22 T cell receptor beta chains in this list originate from one sample, sequenced in a study of identical twins. From the 5' RACE reads, TCRdb called clonotypes with MiXCR, one entry per CDR3 protein. This sample carries under 900,000 distinct CDR3 sequences, approximately 18% of them seen once, and the ten largest clones take about 12%. These same records also appear under a second study, on T cells expressing NK-cell markers.

The sequencing input was PBMCs. The receptors come from a woman aged 18-29 years in good health.

This clonotype has more than one count but fewer than ten. The V call is TRBV12-3 or TRBV12-4, the J call TRBJ2-2, with D maybe TRBD1 (5 bases). This CDR3 is 15 amino acids long. Trimming shortened V by 3 bases and J by 3 bases, and 11 bases separated the two germline ends. The CDR3 is CASSFIQGYTGELFF. CDR3 in DNA: TGTGCCAGCAGTTTCATCCAGGGTTACACCGGGGAGCTGTTTTTT.

A few counts support this clonotype. This chain links TRBV4-1 with TRBJ2-1; D is unresolved. Deletions cut 2 bases from V and 9 bases from J, with 11 bases between. Germline lookup yields CDR1 MGHRA and CDR2 YSYEKL. The CDR3 runs 13 residues. In DNA, the CDR3 is TGCGCCAGCAGCCAATCGACAAGGAGTGAGCAGTTCTTC. Its protein is CASSQSTRSEQFF.

V and J are TRBV7-9 and TRBJ2-2; a possible D gene is TRBD1 (6 bases). Trimming stripped 3 bases from V and 5 bases from J, with 13 bases between. From germline, CDR1 is SEHNR and CDR2 FQNEAQ (reference sequence). The CDR3 consists of 15 residues. CDR3 loop: CASSFRGGRTGELFF. CDR3 nucleotide sequence: TGTGCCAGCAGCTTTCGAGGGGGACGGACCGGGGAGCTGTTTTTT.

This clonotype occurred a few times. The J gene is TRBJ1-2, the V gene TRBV5-5; TRBD1 agrees at 7 bases. Per germline, CDR1 SGHKS and CDR2 YYEKEE (reference sequence). With 4 bases clipped from V and 6 bases from J, the junction kept 6 bases outside the gene matches. This CDR3 is built from 13 residues. For the CDR3, the DNA is TGTGCCAGCAGCCGGGACAGTCTGGATGGCTACACCTTC. Its translation: CASSRDSLDGYTF. The complete variable domain, with remaining parts taken from reference TRBV5-5 and TRBJ1-2, reads DAGVTQSPTHLIKTRGQQVTLRCSPISGHKSVSWYQQVLGQGPQFIFQYYEKEERGRGNFPDRFSARQFPNYSSELNVNALLLGDSALYLCASSRDSLDGYTFGSGTRLTVV.

The V and J genes are TRBV29-1 and TRBJ2-5; weak D call: TRBD2 (6 bases). The CDR3 sequence is 14 residues long. Looked up from germline, CDR1 is SQVTM and CDR2 is ANQGSEA. Trimming left V 7 bases short and J 3 bases short, with 18 bases between. CDR3 region: CSAGGRGSKETQYF. CDR3 coding DNA: TGCAGCGCCGGGGGAAGAGGTTCGAAAGAGACCCAGTACTTC.

The J gene is TRBJ2-7, the V gene TRBV20-1; maybe TRBD2 (6 bases). The CDR3 consists of 13 residues. V lost 3 bases to trimming and J lost 1 base, with 10 bases between them. Per the germline V gene, CDR1 is DFQATT and CDR2 is SNEGSKA (reference sequence). CDR3 in amino acids: CSARSAGSYEQYF. Here the CDR3 DNA reads TGCAGTGCTAGGTCCGCGGGGTCCTACGAGCAGTACTTC.

This clonotype was seen a few times. This chain uses TRBV7-2 with TRBJ2-1; no definite D call. This CDR3 is built from 11 residues. V shed 3 bases and J shed 15 bases, with 12 bases lying between them. Germline V lookup: CDR1 SGHTA, CDR2 FQGNSA. The CDR3 region is CASSFIRPPFF. CDR3 bases: TGTGCCAGCAGCTTTATCAGACCTCCGTTCTTC. The full variable domain, completed using reference TRBV7-2 and TRBJ2-1, is GAGVSQSPSNKVTEKGKDVELRCDPISGHTALYWYRQSLGQGLEFLIYFQGNSAPDKSGLPSDRFSAERTGGSVSTLTIQRTQQEDSAVYLCASSFIRPPFFGPGTRLTVL.

V is TRBV7-2 and J is TRBJ2-1; TRBD1 aligns across 7 bases. The CDR3 consists of 13 residues. The germline gives CDR1 SGHTA, CDR2 FQGNSA. V was clipped by 6 bases and J by 4 bases; unmatched bases: 3. The CDR3 DNA follows: TGTGCCAGCAGGATGGGACAGTACAATGAGCAGTTCTTC. Encoded protein: CASRMGQYNEQFF.

The rearrangement joins TRBV5-6 to TRBJ2-5; TRBD1 agrees at 7 bases. Trimming at V came to 2 bases and at J to 3 bases, leaving 7 bases not matched to a gene. Looked up from germline, CDR1 is SGHDT and CDR2 is YYEEEE. The CDR3 runs 15 residues. CDR3 bases: TGTGCCAGCAGCTTCATAATAACAGGGGAAGAGACCCAGTACTTC. Translated: CASSFIITGEETQYF.

This chain connects TRBV7-8 to TRBJ2-1; 8 bases align to TRBD2. CDR1 and CDR2 (germline): SGHVS, FQNEAQ. Trimming cost V 2 bases and J 4 bases; bases outside gene matches: 4. The CDR3 extends over 15 amino acids. CDR3 in DNA: TGTGCCAGCAGCTTATCGAGCGGGAGATACAATGAGCAGTTCTTC. Protein product: CASSLSSGRYNEQFF.

About this clonotype itself: One end of the junction does not line up with germline, which may come from a read error. J is TRBJ2-7 and V is TRBV18, with 7 bases matching TRBD1. CDR3 length: 13 amino acids. Germline V gene data show CDR1 as KGHSH and CDR2 as LQKENI. The CDR3 sequence is CAGSPHRGDEQYF. The CDR3, as DNA: TGTGCCGGCTCACCCCACAGGGGCGACGAGCAGTACTTC.

This clonotype came up a few times. The gene calls are TRBV6-1 and TRBJ2-4; 10 nucleotides match TRBD1. J lost 8 bases, V lost 5 bases, and 9 bases had no gene match. CDR3 length: 15 residues. CDR1 and CDR2 from the germline V gene are MNHNS and SASEGT. DNA for the CDR3: TGTGCCAGCAGTATGGGTGACAGGGGGCGGGACATTCAGTACTTC. Translation: CASSMGDRGRDIQYF.

The rearrangement uses TRBV20-1 and TRBJ2-1; 11 bases are a match to TRBD2. Losses at the gene ends were 6 bases for V and 4 bases for J; bases not matched to a gene: 8. The CDR3 sequence is 15 residues long. Germline values: CDR1 DFQATT, CDR2 SNEGSKA (reference sequence). The CDR3 bases are TGCAGTGCAACACCCCCTAGCGGGGGGTACAATGAGCAGTTCTTC. As protein: CSATPPSGGYNEQFF.

This clonotype was picked up a small number of times. This chain links TRBV7-9 with TRBJ2-7, with 9 bases aligning to TRBD1. Unmatched junction bases numbered 3, after V lost 7 bases and J lost 2 bases. Germline lookup yields CDR1 SEHNR and CDR2 FQNEAQ (reference sequence). The CDR3 is 13 amino acids. The CDR3: CASNDRGTYEQYF. As DNA, the CDR3 is TGTGCCAGCAACGACAGGGGGACCTACGAGCAGTACTTC.

This chain connects TRBV7-8 to TRBJ1-2, with TRBD1 matching over 7 bases. From germline, CDR1 is SGHVS and CDR2 FQNEAQ. Trimming removed 1 base from V and 5 bases from J; junction bases left unmatched: 13. The CDR3 loop spans 17 amino acids. CDR3 in DNA: TGTGCCAGCAGCTTAGAGGGGGTAACAGGGGAATCGTATGGCTACACCTTC. Encoded protein: CASSLEGVTGESYGYTF.

V is TRBV15 and J is TRBJ2-5; 8 bases match TRBD2. CDR1 and CDR2 from the germline V gene are LNHNV and YYDKDF (reference sequence). This CDR3 has 15 amino acids. The V segment lost 1 base and the J segment 5 bases; nucleotides outside the gene matches: 6. The CDR3 nucleotides read TGTGCCACCAGCAGAGCAACTAGCGGTTGGGAGACCCAGTACTTC. The encoded protein is CATSRATSGWETQYF.

V gene TRBV3-1 combines with J gene TRBJ2-7; D possibly corresponds to TRBD2 (6 bases). The germline V gene has CDR1 LGHDT and CDR2 YNNKEL (reference sequence). Trimming stripped 1 base from V and 1 base from J, with 14 bases between. The CDR3 spans 16 residues. The CDR3 loop reads CASSQALGGLSYEQYF. Written as DNA, the CDR3 is TGTGCCAGCAGCCAAGCTTTGGGGGGTCTGTCCTACGAGCAGTACTTC.

V gene TRBV6-7 combines with J gene TRBJ2-1; 13 bases are shared with TRBD2. TRBV6-7 is annotated as an ORF whose role is uncertain. The CDR3 is made up of 17 amino acids. Losses at the gene ends were 2 bases for V and 7 bases for J; bases not matched to a gene: 8. The CDR3 region has the DNA TGTGCCAGCAGTTACGACAAACTAGCGGGAGGGTTTAATGAGCAGTTCTTC. Amino acids: CASSYDKLAGGFNEQFF.

The V and J genes are TRBV18 and TRBJ2-7, with D tentatively TRBD1 or TRBD2 (5 bases each). Trimming shortened V by 3 bases and J by 4 bases, and 10 bases separated the two germline ends. This CDR3 region has 13 residues. The germline V gene has CDR1 KGHSH and CDR2 LQKENI. CDR3 protein: CASSPNGGYEQYF. For the CDR3, the DNA is TGTGCCAGCTCACCTAATGGGGGTTACGAGCAGTACTTC.

The chain links TRBV7-2 to TRBJ2-7; D might be TRBD2 (5 bases). The V and J ends lost 0 bases and 3 bases respectively, with 12 bases between them. The germline gives CDR1 SGHTA, CDR2 FQGNSA. The CDR3 loop spans 15 amino acids. The CDR3 DNA reads as TGTGCCAGCAGCTTAGCGGGAGAACGTTTCTACGAGCAGTACTTC. Translating it yields CASSLAGERFYEQYF.

The chain is built from TRBV11-2 and TRBJ2-5; no definite D call. The CDR3 consists of 14 residues. V was trimmed by 1 base and J by 5 bases, leaving 11 bases between them. Germline CDR1 reads SGHAT; CDR2 reads FQNNGV. CDR3 sequence (DNA): TGTGCCAGCAGCTTAGTTGGGTACGAGGAGACCCAGTACTTC. Residues: CASSLVGYEETQYF.

The J gene is TRBJ2-7, the V gene TRBV7-2, with D possibly TRBD1 on 6 matching bases. Germline V gene lookup returns CDR1 SGHTA and CDR2 FQGNSA. The CDR3 spans 11 residues. V was pared by 9 bases and J by 2 bases, with 8 bases between. The CDR3: CARQGPYEQYF. CDR3 sequence (DNA): TGTGCCAGACAGGGTCCCTACGAGCAGTACTTC.